This T cell receptor (beta chain) is drawn from a study of blood T cell repertoires in COVID-19. In the study overall: From T cells, B-cell-depleted T cells, or PBMCs came the material, which was cDNA or gDNA.

Libraries were prepared by immunoSEQ multiplex PCR; TCRdb keeps only in-frame clonotypes and omits some of them. This sample carries 330,000 or so clones, around 90% of them seen once, and the ten largest clones take over 4.5%. V shed 6 bases and J 0 bases; nucleotides not matched to a gene: 4. The CDR3 spans 14 residues. Germline V gene sequence: CDR1 MNHEY, CDR2 SVGAGI. Assignments of participants to cohorts depended upon their own reported clinical history. The chain carries TRBV6-5 and TRBJ1-1; 7 bases line up with TRBD1. The sequenced sample consisted of PBMCs or T cells enriched from blood (not recorded which). This TCR came from a man aged 25 to 45 who had recovered from COVID-19. CDR3 in DNA: TGTGCCAGCAGACAGGGGTGGCTGAACACTGAAGCTTTCTTT. It encodes CASRQGWLNTEAFF.